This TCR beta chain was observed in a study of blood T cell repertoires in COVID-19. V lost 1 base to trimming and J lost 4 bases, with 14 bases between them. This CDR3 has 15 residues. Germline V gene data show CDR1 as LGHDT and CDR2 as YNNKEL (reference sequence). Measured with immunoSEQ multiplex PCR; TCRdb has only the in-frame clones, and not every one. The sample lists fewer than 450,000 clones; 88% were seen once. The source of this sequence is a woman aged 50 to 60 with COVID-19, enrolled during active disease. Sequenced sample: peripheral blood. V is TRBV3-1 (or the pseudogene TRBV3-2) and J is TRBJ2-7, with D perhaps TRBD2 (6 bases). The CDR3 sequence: CASSQAGRDGYEQYF. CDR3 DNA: TGTGCCAGCAGCCAAGCTGGGCGGGATGGGTACGAGCAGTACTTC.